The entry below describes one T cell receptor (beta chain). No antigen is known for it. Germline assignment: CDR1 ENHRY and CDR2 SYGVKD. The CDR3 runs 14 residues. V was cut by 0 bases and J by 1 base, with 3 bases left in between. Building of the TCR beta libraries involved iRepertoire HTBI primers and Arm-PCR of CDR3 regions. TCRdb used MiXCR to reprocess the multiplex PCR reads, holding one entry per CDR3 protein. The sample records approximately 690,000 distinct CDR3 sequences, about 32% being singletons. Time point specified: persistent/refractory GD, antithyroid drugs over 5 years with positive TRAb. Preparation of the TCR library used RNA extracted from PBMCs. This entry is derived from a study of regulatory T cells in long-lasting Graves disease. Study details: More than 5 years of antithyroid drugs with positive TSH receptor antibodies defined persistent Graves' disease.

Study observations and caveats: Persistent Graves' patients showed reduced TCR diversity versus newly diagnosed patients.

The starting material was peripheral blood mononuclear cells (PBMCs), obtained when the disease was refractory, from a patient treated with antithyroid drugs. This sequence joins TRBV10-3 and TRBJ2-2; no reliable D call. The receptor was isolated from a female donor with Graves disease. CDR3 loop: CAISESRNTGELFF. In DNA, the CDR3 is TGTGCCATCAGTGAGTCACGGAACACCGGGGAGCTGTTTTTT.